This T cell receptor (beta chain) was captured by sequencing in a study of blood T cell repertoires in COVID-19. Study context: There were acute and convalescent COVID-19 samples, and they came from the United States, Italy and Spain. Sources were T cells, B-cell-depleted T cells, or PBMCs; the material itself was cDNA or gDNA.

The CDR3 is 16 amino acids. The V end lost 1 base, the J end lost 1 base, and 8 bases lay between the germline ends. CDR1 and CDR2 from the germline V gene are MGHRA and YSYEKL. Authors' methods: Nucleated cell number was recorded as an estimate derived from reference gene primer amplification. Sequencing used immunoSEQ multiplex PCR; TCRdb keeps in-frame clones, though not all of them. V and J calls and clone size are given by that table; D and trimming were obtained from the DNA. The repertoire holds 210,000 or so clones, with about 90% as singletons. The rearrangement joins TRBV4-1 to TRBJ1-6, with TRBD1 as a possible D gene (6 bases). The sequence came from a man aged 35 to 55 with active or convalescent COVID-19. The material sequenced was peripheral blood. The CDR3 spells CASSQGQGSYNSPLHF. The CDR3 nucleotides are TGCGCCAGCAGCCAAGGGCAGGGGTCCTATAATTCACCCCTCCACTTT.